Shown below are 26 T cell receptor beta chains from a single sample sequenced in a study of blood T cell repertoires in COVID-19. Measured with immunoSEQ multiplex PCR; TCRdb has only the in-frame clones, and not every one. This sample carries fewer than 400,000 clones, around 90% of them seen once, and the ten largest clones take more than 5%. Sequenced material: PBMCs or T cells enriched from blood (not recorded which). The receptors were gathered from a young man who had recovered from COVID-19.

The gene calls are TRBV7-8 and TRBJ1-1, with D perhaps matching TRBD1 (6 bases). The CDR3 sequence is 12 residues long. Deletions cut 4 bases from V and 8 bases from J, with 11 bases between. Germline V CDR1 and CDR2: SGHVS, FQNEAQ. The CDR3 nucleotides read TGTGCCAGCAGCTCAACCGGGACAGAAGCTTTCTTT. Its translation is CASSSTGTEAFF.

This sequence joins TRBV30 and TRBJ1-2; D gene uncertain. Per germline, CDR1 GTSNPN and CDR2 SVGIG (reference sequence). V lost 5 bases and J 8 bases, leaving 9 bases between the germline ends. This CDR3 has 10 residues. CDR3 residues: CAWFSDGYTF. Written as DNA, the CDR3 is TGTGCCTGGTTCAGCGACGGCTACACCTTC.

V usage is TRBV10-2 and J usage is TRBJ2-3; D gene uncertain. Germline values: CDR1 WSHSY, CDR2 SAAADI. The CDR3 length is 17 residues. V lost 6 bases and J lost 0, with 19 bases in between. In nucleotides, the CDR3 is TGCGCCAGCAGCCCCTTCGCGAGGTCTACTAGCACAGATACGCAGTATTTT. Translation: CASSPFARSTSTDTQYF.

This clone was seen only once. Because it lacks the conserved phenylalanine or tryptophan at the end, this CDR3 is likely a read error. Because the CDR3's place on the DNA is in doubt, the DNA is left out and the CDR3 is given as listed by TCRdb. The chain employs TRBV3-1 (or the pseudogene TRBV3-2) and TRBJ2-7; whether TRBD2, the table's D call, matches the DNA was not checked. Including both end residues, the CDR3 is 11 amino acids long. Germline V lookup: CDR1 LGHDT, CDR2 YNNKEL (reference sequence). CDR3 sequence reads: CASSQEGALIS.

This chain joins TRBV6-1 and TRBJ1-5; possible D gene TRBD1, 5 bases. The CDR3 spans 13 residues. Trimming stripped 3 bases from V and 5 bases from J, with 8 bases between. CDR1 MNHNS and CDR2 SASEGT come from the germline V gene. The CDR3 sequence is CASSDREDQPQHF. The CDR3, as DNA: TGTGCCAGCAGTGACAGGGAGGATCAGCCCCAGCATTTT.

The chain employs TRBV7-2 and TRBJ1-6; the D gene is possibly TRBD1 (5 bases). V lost 5 bases to trimming and J lost 10 bases, with 15 bases between them. This CDR3 region has 14 residues. Germline-derived CDR1 and CDR2 are SGHTA and FQGNSA. CDR3 DNA sequence: TGTGCCAGCAGCCAGTTTGGGGGGGGATCACCCCTCCACTTT. Protein sequence: CASSQFGGGSPLHF.

The gene calls are TRBV7-9 and TRBJ2-7, with a possible D match to TRBD2 (5 bases). V lost 1 base and J lost 5, with 12 bases in between. Germline CDR1 and CDR2: SEHNR and FQNEAQ (reference sequence). The CDR3 is 14 amino acids. This CDR3 reads CASSLVGGHDEQYF. In nucleotides, the CDR3 is TGTGCCAGCAGCTTAGTAGGCGGGCACGACGAGCAGTACTTC. The full variable domain, rest sourced from reference TRBV7-9 and TRBJ2-7, is DTGVSQNPRHKITKRGQNVTFRCDPISEHNRLYWYRQTLGQGPEFLTYFQNEAQLEKSRLLSDRFSAERPKGSFSTLEIQRTEQGDSAMYLCASSLVGGHDEQYFGPGTRLTVT.

V and J are TRBV19 and TRBJ1-2; 7 bases agree with TRBD1. V dropped 1 base and J dropped 1; count of bases not matched to a gene: 3. Germline V CDR1 and CDR2: LNHDA, SQIVND (reference sequence). CDR3 length: 15 amino acids. CDR3 sequence: CASSIVHRGNYGYTF. As DNA, the CDR3 is TGTGCCAGTAGTATAGTGCACAGGGGTAACTATGGCTACACCTTC. Supplemented by reference TRBV19 and TRBJ1-2, the full variable domain reads DGGITQSPKYLFRKEGQNVTLSCEQNLNHDAMYWYRQDPGQGLRLIYYSQIVNDFQKGDIAEGYSVSREKKESFPLTVTSAQKNPTAFYLCASSIVHRGNYGYTFGSGTRLTVV.

The chain joins TRBV5-1 to TRBJ1-4; TRBD1 agrees at 8 bases. The CDR3 consists of 14 residues. V shed 6 bases, J shed 7 bases, and the junction held 8 bases outside the gene matches. Germline CDR1 reads SGHRS; CDR2 reads YFSETQ. The CDR3 DNA reads as TGCGCCAGCACCCCGGGACAGGCGGGTGAAAAACTGTTTTTT. Amino acids: CASTPGQAGEKLFF.

V usage is TRBV30 and J usage is TRBJ2-7; no definite D call. Germline V gene data show CDR1 as GTSNPN and CDR2 as SVGIG (reference sequence). V shed 2 bases and J shed 4 bases, with 6 bases lying between them. CDR3 size: 11 residues. CDR3 loop: CAWSRTYEQYF. DNA of the CDR3: TGTGCCTGGAGTAGAACATACGAGCAGTACTTC. Variable domain in full (rest from reference TRBV30 and TRBJ2-7): SQTIHQWPATLVQPVGSPLSLECTVEGTSNPNLYWYRQAAGRGLQLLFYSVGIGQISSEVPQNLSASRPQDRQFILSSKKLLLSDSGFYLCAWSRTYEQYFGPGTRLTVT.

The DNA of the CDR3 is TGTGCCAGCAGTTTTGTTGGGACAGGGGCCACTGAAGCTTTCTTT. This gives the protein CASSFVGTGATEAFF. V usage is TRBV27 and J usage is TRBJ1-1; TRBD1 matches 10 bases. This CDR3 is 15 amino acids long. The V and J ends lost 3 bases and 4 bases, in that order; junction bases with no gene match: 5. The germline V gene encodes CDR1 MNHEY and CDR2 SMNVEV (reference sequence).

V and J are TRBV5-6 and TRBJ1-2; D gene unclear. The germline V and J ends were trimmed by 5 bases and 5 bases, with 13 bases remaining between them. Germline loops: CDR1 SGHDT, CDR2 YYEEEE. The CDR3 totals 13 residues. CDR3 in DNA: TGTGCCAGCAGTGGGCAGATTAGGTATGGCTACACCTTC. Its translation: CASSGQIRYGYTF. The variable domain in full, completed from reference TRBV5-6 and TRBJ1-2, reads DAGVTQSPTHLIKTRGQQVTLRCSPKSGHDTVSWYQQALGQGPQFIFQYYEEEERQRGNFPDRFSGHQFPNYSSELNVNALLLGDSALYLCASSGQIRYGYTFGSGTRLTVV.

The chain is built from TRBV10-1 and TRBJ1-1; D is unclear. The length of the CDR3 is 16 residues. Trimming took off 1 base at V and 3 bases at J, with 15 bases between the two ends. Germline values: CDR1 WNHNN, CDR2 SYGVQD (reference sequence). The CDR3 reads CASSEYIGVGDTEAFF. Here the CDR3 DNA reads TGCGCCAGCAGTGAGTACATCGGGGTAGGCGACACTGAAGCTTTCTTT.

The chain links TRBV5-1 to TRBJ1-3; D is unresolved. CDR1 and CDR2 from the germline V gene are SGHRS and YFSETQ. This CDR3 has 19 residues. V dropped 6 bases and J dropped 0 bases, with 25 bases sitting between them. The CDR3 spells CASKWLPDQEHRSGNTIYF. The CDR3, as DNA: TGCGCCAGCAAGTGGCTTCCCGATCAGGAACACCGCTCTGGAAACACCATATATTTT.

This sequence joins TRBV2 and TRBJ2-1; maybe TRBD1 (6 bases). The ends were cut back, 4 bases at V and 2 bases at J, with 9 bases in the middle. The length of the CDR3 is 14 residues. Germline CDR1 reads SNHLY; CDR2 reads FYNNEI. The DNA for the CDR3 is TGTGCCAGCAGTGTAGGACAGACCTACAATGAGCAGTTCTTC. Its protein is CASSVGQTYNEQFF.

The chain uses TRBV5-1 and TRBJ1-2; 9 bases agree with TRBD1. This CDR3 has 18 residues. J lost 1 base, V lost 4 bases, and 14 bases had no gene match. In germline, CDR1 is SGHRS, CDR2 YFSETQ. CDR3 residues: CASSRSDRGETFNYGYTF. The CDR3 nucleotides read TGCGCCAGCAGCAGATCGGACAGGGGAGAAACTTTTAACTATGGCTACACCTTC.

The genes are TRBV7-2 and TRBJ2-7; 7 nucleotides agree with TRBD1. CDR1 is SGHTA and CDR2 is FQGNSA in the germline V gene. This CDR3 is built from 16 residues. Germline trimming cut 0 bases from V and 6 bases from J; bases unmatched to any gene: 11. The CDR3 DNA reads TGTGCCAGCAGCTTAGCAGTGGACAGGCTTGGGGCCGAGCAGTACTTC. Its translation: CASSLAVDRLGAEQYF. The whole variable domain, remainder taken from reference TRBV7-2 and TRBJ2-7, is GAGVSQSPSNKVTEKGKDVELRCDPISGHTALYWYRQSLGQGLEFLIYFQGNSAPDKSGLPSDRFSAERTGGSVSTLTIQRTQQEDSAVYLCASSLAVDRLGAEQYFGPGTRLTVT.

The CDR3 DNA follows: TGTGCCACCAGTGACCAAGCATCTAGTCAAGAGACCCAGTACTTC. Protein: CATSDQASSQETQYF. The rearrangement links TRBV24-1 to TRBJ2-5; D gene unclear. The CDR3 is made up of 15 amino acids. From germline, CDR1 is KGHDR and CDR2 SFDVKD. V lost 4 bases and J 2 bases, leaving 13 bases between the germline ends.

There are a few counts of this clone. CDR3 sequence reads: CASSYSSYEQYF. CDR3 DNA: TGTGCCAGTAGTTATTCCTCCTACGAGCAGTACTTC. The rearrangement links TRBV19 to TRBJ2-7; D call uncertain. The V end lost 5 bases, the J end lost 0 bases, and 5 bases lay between the germline ends. Germline values: CDR1 LNHDA, CDR2 SQIVND (reference sequence). This CDR3 spans 12 amino acids. Together with reference TRBV19 and TRBJ2-7, the CDR3 gives the full variable domain: DGGITQSPKYLFRKEGQNVTLSCEQNLNHDAMYWYRQDPGQGLRLIYYSQIVNDFQKGDIAEGYSVSREKKESFPLTVTSAQKNPTAFYLCASSYSSYEQYFGPGTRLTVT.

The V gene is TRBV6-2 or TRBV6-3, the J gene TRBJ2-7, with D possibly being TRBD1 (5 bases). Trimming shortened V by 5 bases and J by 2 bases, and 13 bases separated the two germline ends. This CDR3 has 14 residues. Germline assignment: CDR1 MNHEY and CDR2 SVGEGT. The CDR3, as DNA: TGTGCCAGCAGTCAGAGAACAGGCCCCTACGAGCAGTACTTC. As protein: CASSQRTGPYEQYF.

The chain is built from TRBV2 and TRBJ2-7; 7 nucleotides match TRBD1. The germline gives CDR1 SNHLY, CDR2 FYNNEI. The CDR3 extends over 18 amino acids. The J segment lost 0 bases and the V segment lost 5 bases, leaving 16 bases of the junction unmatched. The chain's CDR3 is CASSTLWSGQTSSYEQYF. As DNA, the CDR3 is TGTGCCAGCAGTACCCTCTGGTCGGGACAGACCAGCTCCTACGAGCAGTACTTC. Drawing the rest from reference TRBV2 and TRBJ2-7, the complete variable domain is EPEVTQTPSHQVTQMGQEVILRCVPISNHLYFYWYRQILGQKVEFLVSFYNNEISEKSEIFDDQFSVERPDGSNFTLKIRSTKLEDSAMYFCASSTLWSGQTSSYEQYFGPGTRLTVT.

The genes are TRBV15 and TRBJ1-1, with 8 bases lining up with TRBD1. The CDR3 covers 15 residues. V was pared by 0 bases and J by 1 base, with 1 base of the junction left unmatched. Germline CDR1 LNHNV, CDR2 YYDKDF (reference sequence). In DNA form, the CDR3 reads TGTGCCACCAGCAGAGACGGGACAGGGAACACTGAAGCTTTCTTT. Its protein product is CATSRDGTGNTEAFF.

The CDR3 nucleotides read TGTGCCAGCACTGGCGGGGTCTCCTATAATTCACCCCTCCACTTT. It specifies CASTGGVSYNSPLHF. The chain uses TRBV6-5 and TRBJ1-6; no clear D gene. Trimming stripped 7 bases from V and 0 bases from J, with 10 bases between. The CDR3 length is 15 residues. CDR1 and CDR2 (germline): MNHEY, SVGAGI.

The V and J genes are TRBV12-3 or TRBV12-4 and TRBJ1-2; D may be TRBD1 (6 bases). The CDR3 spans 12 residues. V was shortened by 6 bases and J by 4 bases, with 9 bases between the two germline ends. CDR3 bases: TGTGCCAGCAGCCCGACAGGCTATGGCTACACCTTC. Translated, it gives CASSPTGYGYTF.

The CDR3 DNA sequence: TGTGCCACCAGCAGAAACAGGGGATCTTCACCCCTCCACTTT. The encoded protein is CATSRNRGSSPLHF. The rearrangement joins TRBV15 to TRBJ1-6, with 7 bases aligning to TRBD1. J lost 9 bases, V lost 2 bases, and 4 bases had no gene match. The CDR3 is 14 residues long. Germline CDR1 reads LNHNV; CDR2 reads YYDKDF (reference sequence).

J is TRBJ2-3 and V is TRBV5-5; the D gene is possibly TRBD1 (5 bases). Germline CDR1 SGHKS, CDR2 YYEKEE (reference sequence). Trimming left V 2 bases short and J 6 bases short, with 7 bases between. This CDR3 region has 12 residues. The CDR3 DNA sequence: TGTGCCAGCAGCTTCAACAGGGATACGCAGTATTTT. Amino acid sequence: CASSFNRDTQYF.